The following is a TCR beta chain sequence with its context. Germline-derived CDR1 and CDR2 are SNHLY and FYNNEI. V lost 8 bases and J lost 4, with 14 bases in between. This CDR3 spans 14 amino acids. TCRdb independently ran MiXCR on the RT-PCR reads; one entry per CDR3 protein. The profile shows more than 550,000 distinct CDR3 sequences, 11% to 15% of them singletons. This receptor was taken from a female donor in good health, serving as a healthy control. The chain links TRBV2 to TRBJ2-2, with D perhaps matching TRBD1 or TRBD2 (5 bases each). The specimen was memory CD4+ T cells from blood. The CDR3 reads CASGGAGITGELFF. CDR3 sequence (DNA): TGTGCCAGCGGGGGTGCAGGGATCACCGGGGAGCTGTTTTTT.